The entry below gives a single T cell receptor beta chain sequence along with its context. It lacks a known antigen. Qualities for individual bases were not recorded, and no much larger clone is one base off. TCRbeta CDR3 sequencing was performed on sorted unstimulated T cells and on proliferating T cells recovered from mixed lymphocyte reactions. Fresh whole blood from fewer than 12 HLA-typed healthy donors was used to isolate PBMCs. To map where alloreactive clones came from, CD4+ non-regulatory T cells in the unstimulated state were FACS-sorted. This sample was taken from a study of siplizumab effects on memory and regulatory T cells (dated by TCRdb to between 2017 and 2020). Some background on the complete study: The study looked at the effect of siplizumab, an anti-CD2 antibody, on alloreactive T-cell subsets in allogeneic mixed lymphocyte reactions made from human PBMCs. Broad study findings and their caveats: Siplizumab significantly lowered the cumulative frequency of alloreactive sequences that could be traced to unstimulated CD4+ memory T cells. Unstimulated naive T cells appeared more diverse than memory T cells, and naive cells seemed to contribute substantially to the alloresponse. The suppressive function of proliferating Tregs from siplizumab cultures was not functionally confirmed. Because sequences below about 10^-5 frequency were poorly captured, only a minor fraction of alloreactive clones could be mapped to unstimulated subsets. A naive or memory phenotype could not be assigned to roughly 75-95% of proliferating CD4+ or CD8+ clones. Among mappable alloreactive CD4+ clones, an average Treg-derived fraction of roughly 71% was observed with siplizumab, compared with more than 25% in control reactions.

Libraries were built with the immunoSEQ multiplex PCR assay. The deep sequencing platform assayed about 90,000 TCR templates per sample. Genomic DNA extracted from sorted T cells was used for TCRbeta CDR3 sequencing. The study's processing was this. The R programming language was used for clonal analysis of the TCRbeta CDR3 data. Unstimulated samples were compared with post-reaction CFSE-low samples to define alloreactive CD4+ and CD8+ clones. Regulatory or non-regulatory origin was assigned to alloreactive CD4+ clones by matching of sequences to sorted unstimulated Treg and non-Treg repertoires. Drawn from immuneACCESS, this table holds only the in-frame rearrangements with V and J called that TCRdb kept. Clones are partly lost; checked studies trace under half to an unresolved V gene and leave the rest unexplained. The DNA was the basis for D and trimming; V, J and clone size are from that table. The sample table holds under 110,000 clones, of which approximately 91% were seen once. Around 12% of the sample belongs to the ten largest clones.

CDR1 MNHNY and CDR2 SVGAGI are derived from the germline V gene (reference sequence). The germline V end is reduced by 6 bases and the J end by 0 bases; junction bases left unmatched: 7. Counted from cysteine to phenylalanine, this CDR3 has 15 amino acids. Only the CDR3 portion is preserved as DNA: 45 bases, with reading frame beginning at the first base. The receptor was derived from a human donor in good health. This chain is built from TRBV6-6 and TRBJ1-2; TRBD1 fits 7 bases in the junction. Sample: non-Treg CD4+ T cells sorted from blood. The cell subset or site label, as the study defines it: FACS-sorted unstimulated CD4+ non-regulatory T cells. The CDR3 has the sequence CASRIQGVANYGYTF. The DNA sequence is TGTGCCAGCAGAATTCAGGGGGTAGCTAACTATGGCTACACCTTC.